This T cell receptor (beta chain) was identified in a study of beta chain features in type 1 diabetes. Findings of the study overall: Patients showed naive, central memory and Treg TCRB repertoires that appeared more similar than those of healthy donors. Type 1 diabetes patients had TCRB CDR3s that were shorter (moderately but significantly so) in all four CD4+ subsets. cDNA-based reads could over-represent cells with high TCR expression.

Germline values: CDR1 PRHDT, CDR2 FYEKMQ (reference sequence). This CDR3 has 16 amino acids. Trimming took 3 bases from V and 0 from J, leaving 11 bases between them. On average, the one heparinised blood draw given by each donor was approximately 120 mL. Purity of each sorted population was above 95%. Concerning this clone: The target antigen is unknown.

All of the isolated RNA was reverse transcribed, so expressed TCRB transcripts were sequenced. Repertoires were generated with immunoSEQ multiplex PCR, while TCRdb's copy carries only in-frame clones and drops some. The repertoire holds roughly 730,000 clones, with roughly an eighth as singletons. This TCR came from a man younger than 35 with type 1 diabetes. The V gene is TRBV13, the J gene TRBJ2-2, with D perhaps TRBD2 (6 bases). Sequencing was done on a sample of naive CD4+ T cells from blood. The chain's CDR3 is CASSLRRGTNTGELFF. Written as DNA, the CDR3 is TGTGCCAGCAGCTTGAGGCGGGGTACGAACACCGGGGAGCTGTTTTTT.